The 30 T cell receptor beta chains below were found in one sample sequenced in a study of cytomegalovirus exposure and HLA in healthy donors. The PCR contained 60 Vbeta and 13 Jbeta primers. TCRdb's copy holds only in-frame clones and misses some; the assay was immunoSEQ multiplex PCR. Of 200,000 or so clones in the sample, 65% to 80% were seen once. Sequencing was performed on PBMCs. These receptors all come from a man aged 35-49 years in good health and CMV-seronegative.

This clone occurred once. V gene TRBV7-3 combines with J gene TRBJ2-3, with D maybe TRBD2 (6 bases). The CDR3 sequence is 15 residues long. Deletions cut 3 bases from V and 0 bases from J, with 10 bases between. Germline assignment: CDR1 SGHTA and CDR2 FQGTGA. As DNA, the CDR3 is TGTGCCAGCAGCTTTTCTAGCGAAAGCACAGATACGCAGTATTTT. It yields the protein CASSFSSESTDTQYF.

The gene calls are TRBV28 and TRBJ2-1; TRBD2 matches 8 bases. Germline trimming cut 1 base from V and 15 bases from J; bases unmatched to any gene: 8. This CDR3 is 13 amino acids long. The germline gives CDR1 MDHEN, CDR2 SYDVKM. CDR3 coding DNA: TGTGCCAGCAGTTTATCAGAGCGGGGGCCGATGTTCTTC. It is translated as CASSLSERGPMFF.

This clone turned up a few times. The CDR3 DNA follows: TGTGCCAGCAGCCTGGGACAGGGGAAAGGCTACACCTTC. This codes for CASSLGQGKGYTF. The chain joins TRBV9 to TRBJ1-2, with 10 nucleotides matching TRBD1. This CDR3 contains 13 residues. Unmatched junction bases numbered 5, after V lost 4 bases and J lost 8 bases. The V gene's germline CDR1 is SGDLS and CDR2 YYNGEE. Variable domain in full (rest from reference TRBV9 and TRBJ1-2): DSGVTQTPKHLITATGQRVTLRCSPRSGDLSVYWYQQSLDQGLQFLIQYYNGEERAKGNILERFSAQQFPDLHSELNLSSLELGDSALYFCASSLGQGKGYTFGSGTRLTVV.

This clone has only a few counts. The rearrangement uses TRBV6-1 and TRBJ1-3, with D perhaps TRBD1 (6 bases). The germline V gene has CDR1 MNHNS and CDR2 SASEGT. Trimming removed 2 bases at V and 2 bases at J, with 7 bases between. This CDR3 contains 14 residues. CDR3 nucleotides: TGTGCCAGCAGTGAACACAGGGCTGGAAACACCATATATTTT. Amino acid sequence: CASSEHRAGNTIYF.

This clone was seen only a few times. The genes are TRBV28 and TRBJ2-4; D is unresolved. The CDR3 sequence is 12 residues long. Germline CDR1 MDHEN, CDR2 SYDVKM. The CDR3 region is CASRSSGNIQYF. In DNA, the CDR3 is TGTGCTAGCCGTAGTTCCGGAAACATTCAGTACTTC.

The count of this clone is one. The rearrangement joins TRBV5-1 to TRBJ2-2; 7 positions match TRBD1. The CDR3 has 14 residues. Germline V CDR1 and CDR2: SGHRS, YFSETQ. With V trimmed by 5 bases and J by 6 bases, 7 bases remained unmatched. The CDR3 sequence is CASSITGDAGELFF. In nucleotides, the CDR3 is TGCGCCAGCAGTATCACAGGGGACGCCGGGGAGCTGTTTTTT.

This chain connects TRBV6-1 to TRBJ1-6; D gene unclear. Trimming removed 5 bases from V and 11 bases from J, with 16 bases in between. In germline, CDR1 is MNHNS, CDR2 SASEGT. CDR3 size: 14 residues. The CDR3 region is CASSQERRLTPLHF. DNA of the CDR3: TGTGCCAGCAGTCAGGAACGCCGGTTGACACCCCTCCACTTT.

The chain links TRBV25-1 to TRBJ1-5, with TRBD1 as a possible D gene (5 bases). The ends were cut back, 2 bases at V and 2 bases at J, with 10 bases in the middle. Germline V CDR1 and CDR2: MGHDK, SYGVNS. This CDR3 has 15 amino acids. The CDR3 bases are TGTGCCAGCAGTGAAGGAGGGGCCCGCAATCAGCCCCAGCATTTT. It encodes CASSEGGARNQPQHF.

This clone was detected a few times. The chain joins TRBV7-9 to TRBJ1-1; 8 bases align to TRBD1. The CDR3 is 14 amino acids. Germline V gene data show CDR1 as SEHNR and CDR2 as FQNEAQ (reference sequence). After removal of 7 bases from V and 0 bases from J, the junction contained 4 bases not matched to a gene. CDR3 sequence: CASTRQGLNTEAFF. The CDR3 DNA is TGTGCCAGCACCAGACAGGGGCTGAACACTGAAGCTTTCTTT.

V gene TRBV7-8 combines with J gene TRBJ2-7; D perhaps matches TRBD2 (6 bases). Germline lookup yields CDR1 SGHVS and CDR2 FQNEAQ. The CDR3 contains 15 residues. Between the trimmed V and J ends, which lost 5 bases and 4 bases, there was a span of 18 bases. The CDR3 DNA sequence: TGTGCCAGCAGCAGCGGCAGCCGGGGGACTTACGAGCAGTACTTC. This gives the protein CASSSGSRGTYEQYF.

This clone was seen just once. This chain uses TRBV19 with TRBJ2-5; 7 bases agree with TRBD1. Germline V gene sequence: CDR1 LNHDA, CDR2 SQIVND (reference sequence). J gave up 4 bases and V 7 bases, and 6 bases lay outside the gene matches. This CDR3 comprises 13 residues. DNA for the CDR3: TGTGCCAGTACCGCGGACAGGACAGAGACCCAGTACTTC. Its protein is CASTADRTETQYF.

This sequence joins TRBV5-4 and TRBJ2-6, with D perhaps TRBD1 (6 bases). The CDR3 is 15 amino acids. The V gene's germline CDR1 is SGHNT and CDR2 YYREEE (reference sequence). Trimming took off 4 bases at V and 2 bases at J, with 10 bases between the two ends. CDR3 bases: TGTGCCAGCAGCCTGCAGGGGACTGGGGCCAACGTCCTGACTTTC. It encodes CASSLQGTGANVLTF.

The chain links TRBV6-5 to TRBJ2-7, with TRBD1 as a possible D gene (6 bases). Germline V CDR1 and CDR2: MNHEY, SVGAGI. The CDR3 spans 15 residues. The V end was cut by 5 bases, the J end by 3 bases, with 17 bases between. CDR3 in amino acids: CASSLQGSGVYEQYF. The CDR3 DNA sequence: TGTGCCAGCAGTCTACAGGGATCAGGGGTCTACGAGCAGTACTTC.

This clone was seen just once. The rearrangement uses TRBV4-2 and TRBJ1-1; D possibly corresponds to TRBD1 (5 bases). Germline-derived CDR1 and CDR2 are LGHNA and YNFKEQ. The germline V and J ends were trimmed by 1 base and 5 bases, with 11 bases remaining between them. The CDR3 runs 14 residues. Here the CDR3 DNA reads TGTGCCAGCAGCCAAGGGGGGGGGATGACTGAAGCTTTCTTT. Residues: CASSQGGGMTEAFF.

The chain carries TRBV11-2 and TRBJ2-1, with 8 bases fitting TRBD1. J lost 0 bases, V lost 5 bases, and 6 bases had no gene match. Germline lookup yields CDR1 SGHAT and CDR2 FQNNGV. This CDR3 comprises 16 residues. This CDR3 reads CASSLRDRSSYNEQFF. CDR3 in DNA: TGTGCCAGCAGCCTTCGGGACAGGAGCTCCTACAATGAGCAGTTCTTC.

This rearrangement joins TRBV13 to TRBJ1-3; 8 bases map to TRBD1. The CDR3 totals 15 residues. Germline V gene data show CDR1 as PRHDT and CDR2 as FYEKMQ (reference sequence). V was clipped by 5 bases and J by 4 bases; unmatched bases: 7. The CDR3 sequence: CASSLGTGIGNTIYF. Here the CDR3 DNA reads TGTGCCAGCAGCCTCGGGACAGGAATCGGAAACACCATATATTTT. Drawing the rest from reference TRBV13 and TRBJ1-3, the complete variable domain is AAGVIQSPRHLIKEKRETATLKCYPIPRHDTVYWYQQGPGQDPQFLISFYEKMQSDKGSIPDRFSAQQFSDYHSELNMSSLELGDSALYFCASSLGTGIGNTIYFGEGSWLTVV.

This sequence joins TRBV2 and TRBJ2-1, with 7 bases that match TRBD1. This CDR3 region has 17 residues. V was clipped by 0 bases and J by 8 bases; unmatched bases: 13. Germline V gene sequence: CDR1 SNHLY, CDR2 FYNNEI. This CDR3 is CASSEARGGDSVDEQFF. In DNA form, the CDR3 reads TGTGCCAGCAGTGAAGCGCGAGGGGGCGACTCGGTTGATGAGCAGTTCTTC.

The chain uses TRBV11-2 and TRBJ2-5; D perhaps matches TRBD2 (5 bases). Germline V gene lookup returns CDR1 SGHAT and CDR2 FQNNGV. V lost 5 bases to trimming and J lost 4 bases, with 8 bases between them. This CDR3 is 12 amino acids long. CDR3 amino acids: CASSPSGETQYF. CDR3 in DNA: TGTGCCAGCAGCCCCAGCGGAGAGACCCAGTACTTC.

CDR3 DNA: TGTGCCAGCAGTTTAAACAGGCACAACTATGGCTACACCTTC. Its protein product is CASSLNRHNYGYTF. The V call is TRBV27, the J call TRBJ1-2, with D possibly being TRBD1 (5 bases). The CDR3 length is 14 residues. Germline V lookup: CDR1 MNHEY, CDR2 SMNVEV (reference sequence). V lost 2 bases and J lost 2, with 9 bases in between.

The gene calls are TRBV5-4 and TRBJ1-4; the D gene is possibly TRBD1 (6 bases). Germline CDR1 and CDR2: SGHNT and YYREEE (reference sequence). The ends were cut back, 2 bases at V and 4 bases at J, with 12 bases in the middle. The CDR3 sequence is 15 residues long. CDR3: CASSLRGQLNEKLFF. The CDR3 DNA follows: TGTGCCAGCAGCTTAAGGGGACAACTTAATGAAAAACTGTTTTTT. Filled out from reference TRBV5-4 and TRBJ1-4, the complete variable domain reads ETGVTQSPTHLIKTRGQQVTLRCSSQSGHNTVSWYQQALGQGPQFIFQYYREEENGRGNFPPRFSGLQFPNYSSELNVNALELDDSALYLCASSLRGQLNEKLFFGSGTQLSVL.

V gene TRBV7-9 combines with J gene TRBJ1-4, with D perhaps TRBD1 (5 bases). The CDR3 has 17 residues. The V end lost 1 base, the J end lost 2 bases, and 14 bases lay between the germline ends. Germline assignment: CDR1 SEHNR and CDR2 FQNEAQ (reference sequence). The CDR3 loop is CASSLEPRAFTNEKLFF. The CDR3 nucleotides are TGTGCCAGCAGCTTAGAGCCCAGGGCGTTCACTAATGAAAAACTGTTTTTT.

The rearrangement joins TRBV4-1 to TRBJ1-4, with D perhaps TRBD1 (5 bases). The ends were cut back, 5 bases at V and 0 bases at J, with 16 bases in the middle. The germline CDR1 and CDR2 sequences are MGHRA and YSYEKL. This CDR3 has 17 amino acids. This CDR3 is CASSITPRVATNEKLFF. The CDR3 DNA reads TGCGCCAGCAGCATCACCCCCAGGGTGGCAACTAATGAAAAACTGTTTTTT.

This clone occurred a few times. The rearrangement joins TRBV6-1 to TRBJ1-2, with D uncertain. This CDR3 has 10 amino acids. In germline, CDR1 is MNHNS, CDR2 SASEGT. Trimming shortened V by 6 bases and J by 8 bases, and 7 bases separated the two germline ends. CDR3 loop: CASRSVGYTF. The CDR3 region has the DNA TGTGCCAGCAGGAGCGTGGGCTACACCTTC.

J is TRBJ1-2 and V is TRBV5-6; maybe TRBD1 (6 bases). Germline V lookup: CDR1 SGHDT, CDR2 YYEEEE. The CDR3 covers 17 residues. Trimming pared 4 bases from V and 6 bases from J, leaving 25 bases between. The CDR3 region is CASSKGPRGAKNHGYTF. In DNA form, the CDR3 reads TGTGCCAGCAGCAAGGGCCCACGGGGGGCAAAAAACCATGGCTACACCTTC. Drawing the rest from reference TRBV5-6 and TRBJ1-2, the complete variable domain is DAGVTQSPTHLIKTRGQQVTLRCSPKSGHDTVSWYQQALGQGPQFIFQYYEEEERQRGNFPDRFSGHQFPNYSSELNVNALLLGDSALYLCASSKGPRGAKNHGYTFGSGTRLTVV.

This chain links TRBV15 with TRBJ2-1, with 7 positions matching TRBD1. In germline, CDR1 is LNHNV, CDR2 YYDKDF (reference sequence). V gave up 3 bases and J gave up 2 bases; unmatched junction bases: 4. The length of the CDR3 is 15 residues. The CDR3 region is CATSSFDRAYNEQFF. The CDR3, as DNA: TGTGCCACCAGCAGCTTCGACAGGGCCTACAATGAGCAGTTCTTC.

The chain links TRBV4-3 to TRBJ2-1; TRBD2 might be the D (7 bases). This CDR3 is 14 amino acids long. V gave up 4 bases and J gave up 6 bases, with 13 bases separating them. Per the germline V gene, CDR1 is LGHNA and CDR2 is YSLEER. The CDR3 DNA reads TGCGCCAGCAGCCCAGGGGTAGCGGGCAATGAGCAGTTCTTC. It translates to CASSPGVAGNEQFF.

In its sample, this clone was seen a few times. The genes are TRBV18 and TRBJ1-5; 8 positions agree with TRBD1. The CDR3 length is 16 residues. The V gene's germline CDR1 is KGHSH and CDR2 LQKENI. V was pared by 6 bases and J by 0 bases, with 7 bases of the junction left unmatched. Here the CDR3 DNA reads TGTGCCAGCTCCGCCGGGACAGGTCATAGCAATCAGCCCCAGCATTTT. Amino acids: CASSAGTGHSNQPQHF.

The chain employs TRBV27 and TRBJ1-1, with a tentative D call TRBD1 (6 bases). The V gene lost 5 bases and the J gene lost 7 bases, with 14 bases spanning the gap. The CDR3 runs to 13 residues. The V gene's germline CDR1 is MNHEY and CDR2 SMNVEV (reference sequence). The CDR3 loop reads CASSAGVAGEAFF. For the CDR3, the DNA is TGTGCCAGCAGTGCAGGGGTGGCGGGTGAAGCTTTCTTT.

This clone was counted once. The chain recombines TRBV5-6 with TRBJ1-4, with D uncertain. The CDR3 has 16 residues. Trimming removed 2 bases from V and 2 bases from J, with 13 bases in between. Germline lookup yields CDR1 SGHDT and CDR2 YYEEEE. The CDR3 region is CASSFRPGGTNEKLFF. DNA of the CDR3: TGTGCCAGCAGCTTTCGTCCCGGAGGTACTAATGAAAAACTGTTTTTT.

This clone came up once. The rearrangement links TRBV28 to TRBJ1-2; 9 nucleotides line up with TRBD1. The length of the CDR3 is 16 residues. The J segment lost 4 bases and the V segment lost 5 bases, leaving 11 bases of the junction unmatched. Germline CDR1 MDHEN, CDR2 SYDVKM. In DNA form, the CDR3 reads TGTGCCAGCAGTGAGTACCTACAGGGGGCAGGCTATGGCTACACCTTC. Its translation is CASSEYLQGAGYGYTF.